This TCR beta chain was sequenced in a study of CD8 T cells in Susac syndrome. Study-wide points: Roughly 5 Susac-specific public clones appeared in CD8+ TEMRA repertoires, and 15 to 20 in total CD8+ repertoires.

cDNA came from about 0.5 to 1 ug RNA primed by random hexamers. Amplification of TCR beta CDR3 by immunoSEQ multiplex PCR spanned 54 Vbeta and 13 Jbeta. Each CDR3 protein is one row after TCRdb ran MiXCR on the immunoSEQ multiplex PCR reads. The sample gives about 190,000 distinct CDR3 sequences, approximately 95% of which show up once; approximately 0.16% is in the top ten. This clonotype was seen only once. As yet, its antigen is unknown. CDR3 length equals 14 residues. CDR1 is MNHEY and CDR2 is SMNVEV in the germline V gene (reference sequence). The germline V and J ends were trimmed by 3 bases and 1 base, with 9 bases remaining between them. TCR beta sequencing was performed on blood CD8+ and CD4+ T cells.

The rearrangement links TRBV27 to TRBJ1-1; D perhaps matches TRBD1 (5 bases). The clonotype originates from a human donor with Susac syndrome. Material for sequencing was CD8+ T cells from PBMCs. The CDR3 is CASSFQGRNTEAFF. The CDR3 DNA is TGTGCCAGCAGTTTCCAGGGACGGAACACTGAAGCTTTCTTT.